Shown below are 22 T cell receptor beta chains from a single sample sequenced in a study of spatial heterogeneity in lung cancer. Specified time point: sample taken at primary tumor resection. TCRdb fed the 5' RACE reads into MiXCR, producing one record per CDR3 protein. Of under 40,000 distinct CDR3 sequences in the sample, roughly 4.9% are singletons; the top ten hold more than 20%. The sample was PBMCs, taken at surgery. The receptors were sampled from a female donor with early-stage non-small cell lung cancer.

This chain uses TRBV7-9 with TRBJ2-3; TRBD2 agrees at 14 bases. J was trimmed by 7 bases and V by 0 bases; bases with no gene match: 6. From germline, CDR1 is SEHNR and CDR2 FQNEAQ (reference sequence). The CDR3 spans 17 residues. In DNA, the CDR3 is TGTGCCAGCAGCTTAGCGGGGACTAGCGGGAGCCCGCATACGCAGTATTTT. Amino acid sequence: CASSLAGTSGSPHTQYF.

The chain uses TRBV15 and TRBJ2-7, with 9 nucleotides matching TRBD1. J gave up 1 base and V 6 bases, and 10 bases lay outside the gene matches. Germline loops: CDR1 LNHNV, CDR2 YYDKDF (reference sequence). The CDR3 length is 16 residues. The CDR3 bases are TGTGCCACCAGTGAAACCGGGACAGGGCGATCCTACGAGCAGTACTTC. Translated, it gives CATSETGTGRSYEQYF.

This clonotype was counted between two and nine times. The chain joins TRBV12-3 or TRBV12-4 to TRBJ1-6; 7 nucleotides line up with TRBD1. The CDR3 contains 14 residues. V gave up 5 bases and J gave up 11 bases; unmatched junction bases: 9. Written as DNA, the CDR3 is TGTGCCAGCAGTCCTCGGACAGGAGACGCACCCCTCCACTTT. Translation: CASSPRTGDAPLHF.

This clonotype came up many times. The chain employs TRBV5-1 and TRBJ2-7; TRBD1 might be the D (6 bases). The CDR3 runs 15 residues. Germline-derived CDR1 and CDR2 are SGHRS and YFSETQ. V lost 0 bases to trimming and J lost 4 bases, with 14 bases between them. The CDR3 loop is CASSLGDIVSYEQYF. The CDR3 DNA sequence: TGCGCCAGCAGCTTGGGGGACATCGTTTCTTACGAGCAGTACTTC.

This clonotype showed up just a few times. The V and J genes are TRBV18 and TRBJ2-2; no firm D call. Germline assignment: CDR1 KGHSH and CDR2 LQKENI. The CDR3 totals 14 residues. V was pared by 3 bases and J by 0 bases, with 5 bases between. The CDR3 loop is CASSPSANTGELFF. The DNA for the CDR3 is TGTGCCAGCTCACCGTCAGCGAACACCGGGGAGCTGTTTTTT. The full variable domain, with the rest looked up from reference TRBV18 and TRBJ2-2, is NAGVMQNPRHLVRRRGQEARLRCSPMKGHSHVYWYRQLPEEGLKFMVYLQKENIIDESGMPKERFSAEFPKEGPSILRIQQVVRGDSAAYFCASSPSANTGELFFGEGSRLTVL.

This clonotype was counted many times. V gene TRBV29-1 combines with J gene TRBJ2-1; either TRBD1 or TRBD2 may supply D (5 bases each). The germline V gene has CDR1 SQVTM and CDR2 ANQGSEA. The ends were cut back, 7 bases at V and 4 bases at J, with 14 bases in the middle. The CDR3 covers 13 residues. Written as DNA, the CDR3 is TGCAGCGGCCGGGACCCCCGTTACAATGAGCAGTTCTTC. This encodes CSGRDPRYNEQFF.

Judged by abundance, this clonotype is medium-sized. The rearrangement joins TRBV18 to TRBJ1-5; a weak D match, TRBD1 (6 bases). Germline V gives CDR1 KGHSH, CDR2 LQKENI. The germline V and J ends were trimmed by 6 bases and 5 bases, with 11 bases remaining between them. This CDR3 contains 13 residues. The CDR3 DNA is TGTGCCAGCTCCCCTTACAGGGATCAGCCCCAGCATTTT. Translating it yields CASSPYRDQPQHF.

At least ten counts were recorded for this clonotype. The chain recombines TRBV28 with TRBJ2-5, with TRBD1 matching over 8 bases. V was pared by 4 bases and J by 0 bases, with 10 bases of the junction left unmatched. CDR1 is MDHEN, CDR2 SYDVKM, per germline. The CDR3 consists of 17 residues. CDR3 sequence (DNA): TGTGCCAGCAGTTCACCCTGGACAGGGCGGTACCAAGAGACCCAGTACTTC. Translation: CASSSPWTGRYQETQYF.

The sample holds many counts of this clonotype. V and J are TRBV19 and TRBJ2-7, with unresolved D. The germline V gene has CDR1 LNHDA and CDR2 SQIVND (reference sequence). This CDR3 is built from 15 residues. Trimming cost V 3 bases and J 1 base, with 13 bases left between them. The CDR3: CASSMQGKGSYEQYF. The CDR3 DNA reads as TGTGCCAGTAGTATGCAAGGGAAAGGGTCCTACGAGCAGTACTTC.

This clonotype was seen ten or more times. The V gene is TRBV12-3 or TRBV12-4, the J gene TRBJ1-1, with D perhaps TRBD1 (5 bases). With 2 bases removed from V and 1 base from J, the gap between germline ends came to 8 bases. The CDR3 is made up of 14 amino acids. CDR3 sequence reads: CASSLYQGNTEAFF. DNA of the CDR3: TGTGCCAGCAGTTTATACCAGGGGAACACTGAAGCTTTCTTT.

V is TRBV3-1 and J is TRBJ1-6; D may be TRBD1 (6 bases). Germline-derived CDR1 and CDR2 are LGHDT and YNNKEL (reference sequence). Trimming left V 5 bases short and J 7 bases short, with 15 bases between. CDR3 length equals 15 residues. The CDR3 here is CASSTTDSPNSPLHF. The CDR3 DNA follows: TGTGCCAGCAGCACCACGGACAGTCCCAATTCACCCCTCCACTTT.

The chain employs TRBV30 and TRBJ2-7; tentatively, D is TRBD2 (6 bases). Germline CDR1 and CDR2: GTSNPN and SVGIG (reference sequence). Trimming pared 3 bases from V and 0 bases from J, leaving 9 bases between. The CDR3 consists of 13 residues. CDR3 in DNA: TGTGCCTGGAGGGTGGGGGGCTCCTACGAGCAGTACTTC. Its translation is CAWRVGGSYEQYF.

By proportion, this clonotype is medium-sized (0.01 to 0.1%). The V and J genes are TRBV28 and TRBJ2-7, with 10 positions matching TRBD2. From germline, CDR1 is MDHEN and CDR2 SYDVKM. The CDR3 runs to 11 residues. CDR3 protein: CVSGGLYEQYF. DNA for the CDR3: TGTGTTAGCGGGGGGCTGTACGAGCAGTACTTC.

By share, this clonotype counts as medium-sized. This chain connects TRBV7-2 to TRBJ2-1; 9 bases fit TRBD2. Germline lookup yields CDR1 SGHTA and CDR2 FQGNSA. The ends lost 1 base at V and 7 bases at J; junction bases unmatched: 8. CDR3 length equals 16 residues. This CDR3 reads CASSLGPSGAGNEQFF. CDR3 DNA: TGTGCCAGCAGCTTAGGCCCTAGCGGGGCGGGTAATGAGCAGTTCTTC.

This clonotype was detected many times. The rearrangement uses TRBV29-1 and TRBJ1-1; unclear D gene. Trimming cost V 3 bases and J 2 bases, with 10 bases left between them. Germline V lookup: CDR1 SQVTM, CDR2 ANQGSEA. There are 13 residues in the CDR3. The CDR3 here is CSVEYFFNTEAFF. The CDR3 bases are TGCAGCGTTGAGTACTTCTTTAACACTGAAGCTTTCTTT.

The sample holds many counts of this clonotype. The V and J genes are TRBV5-4 and TRBJ2-3, with 8 bases aligning to TRBD2. Germline assignment: CDR1 SGHNT and CDR2 YYREEE (reference sequence). V lost 4 bases to trimming and J lost 5 bases; unmatched junction nucleotides: 15. The CDR3 loop spans 17 amino acids. The chain's CDR3 is CASSPRIAGGPGDTQYF. The CDR3 DNA follows: TGTGCCAGCAGCCCACGGATTGCGGGGGGCCCGGGAGATACGCAGTATTTT.

There are a few counts of this clonotype. The chain employs TRBV7-9 and TRBJ1-1, with TRBD1 matching over 7 bases. V gave up 5 bases and J gave up 3 bases; unmatched junction bases: 9. Germline-derived CDR1 and CDR2 are SEHNR and FQNEAQ (reference sequence). The CDR3 is 15 residues long. CDR3: CASSHWDSQYTEAFF. CDR3 DNA sequence: TGTGCCAGCAGCCACTGGGACAGCCAATACACTGAAGCTTTCTTT.

The V call is TRBV20-1, the J call TRBJ2-1; TRBD2 aligns across 10 bases. Per germline, CDR1 DFQATT and CDR2 SNEGSKA (reference sequence). Losses at the gene ends were 0 bases for V and 0 bases for J; bases not matched to a gene: 2. CDR3 size: 16 residues. CDR3 protein: CSARDASGGSYNEQFF. Written as DNA, the CDR3 is TGCAGTGCTAGAGACGCTAGCGGGGGCTCCTACAATGAGCAGTTCTTC.

This clonotype was seen more than once but under ten times. This sequence joins TRBV7-2 and TRBJ2-4; the D gene is possibly TRBD1 (5 bases). V lost 2 bases, J lost 5 bases, and 19 bases lay in between. The CDR3 is made up of 17 amino acids. Germline CDR1 reads SGHTA; CDR2 reads FQGNSA. The CDR3 bases are TGTGCCAGCAGCTTACGGCAGGGTGAAGGCAAGGAAAACATTCAGTACTTC. Its translation: CASSLRQGEGKENIQYF. The whole variable domain, filled in from reference TRBV7-2 and TRBJ2-4, reads GAGVSQSPSNKVTEKGKDVELRCDPISGHTALYWYRQSLGQGLEFLIYFQGNSAPDKSGLPSDRFSAERTGGSVSTLTIQRTQQEDSAVYLCASSLRQGEGKENIQYFGAGTRLSVL.

This clonotype has at least ten counts. The gene calls are TRBV9 and TRBJ2-7; possibly TRBD1 or TRBD2 for D (6 bases each). CDR3 length: 15 amino acids. Germline V CDR1 and CDR2: SGDLS, YYNGEE. V lost 4 bases, J lost 7 bases, and 21 bases lay in between. CDR3 bases: TGTGCCAGCAGCCCCGGGACAAGGAGGGCGTGGGAGCAGTACTTC. Translating it yields CASSPGTRRAWEQYF.

This clonotype turned up a few times. The chain is built from TRBV19 and TRBJ2-1; no clear D. The CDR3 extends over 15 amino acids. Trimming stripped 0 bases from V and 8 bases from J, with 14 bases between. CDR1 and CDR2 (germline): LNHDA, SQIVND (reference sequence). For the CDR3, the DNA is TGTGCCAGTAGTATAGATCAGGTGTTCGGCGATGAGCAGTTCTTC. As protein: CASSIDQVFGDEQFF.

This clonotype occurred a few times. The CDR3 region has the DNA TGTGCCAGCAGCTTGATGACTTCCGAACTGGATGAGCAGTTCTTC. This codes for CASSLMTSELDEQFF. The V and J genes are TRBV7-6 and TRBJ2-1; D uncertain. Germline V gene sequence: CDR1 SGHVS, CDR2 FNYEAQ. V shed 3 bases and J shed 8 bases, with 17 bases lying between them. The CDR3 extends over 15 amino acids.